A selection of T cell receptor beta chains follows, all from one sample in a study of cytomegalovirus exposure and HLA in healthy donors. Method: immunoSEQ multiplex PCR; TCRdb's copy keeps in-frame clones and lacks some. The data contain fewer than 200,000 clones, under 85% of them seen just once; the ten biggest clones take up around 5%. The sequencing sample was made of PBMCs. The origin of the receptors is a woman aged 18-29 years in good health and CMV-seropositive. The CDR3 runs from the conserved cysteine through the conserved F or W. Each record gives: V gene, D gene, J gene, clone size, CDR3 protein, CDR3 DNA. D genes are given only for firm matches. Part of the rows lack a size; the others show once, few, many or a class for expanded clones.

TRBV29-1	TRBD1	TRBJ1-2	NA	CSVERQGELYGYTF	TGCAGCGTTGAGCGGCAGGGGGAATTGTATGGCTACACCTTC
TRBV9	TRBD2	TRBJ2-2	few	CASSPGGAAGELFF	TGTGCCAGCAGCCCCGGGGGGGCCGCCGGGGAGCTGTTTTTT
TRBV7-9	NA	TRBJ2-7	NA	CASTPGQSYEQYF	TGTGCCAGCACCCCTGGACAGTCCTACGAGCAGTACTTC
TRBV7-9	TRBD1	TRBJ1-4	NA	CASSLNRGEKLFF	TGTGCCAGCAGCTTAAACAGGGGTGAAAAACTGTTTTTT
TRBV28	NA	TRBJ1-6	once	CASSNRLEGDSPLHF	TGTGCCAGCAGCAACAGGTTGGAGGGAGATTCACCCCTCCACTTT
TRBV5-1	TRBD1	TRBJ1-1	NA	CASSVAGTGEAFF	TGCGCCAGCAGCGTAGCCGGGACAGGTGAAGCTTTCTTT
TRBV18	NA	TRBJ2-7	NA	CASSLGQSSYEQYF	TGTGCCAGCTCCTTAGGACAGTCCTCCTACGAGCAGTACTTC
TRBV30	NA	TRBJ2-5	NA	CAWSQGFQETQYF	TGTGCCTGGAGTCAGGGGTTCCAAGAGACCCAGTACTTC
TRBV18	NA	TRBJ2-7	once	CASSPTGGIYEQYF	TGTGCCAGCTCACCCACTGGGGGGATTTACGAGCAGTACTTC
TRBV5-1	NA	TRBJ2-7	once	CASSLEPTYEQYF	TGCGCCAGCAGCTTGGAGCCTACCTACGAGCAGTACTTC
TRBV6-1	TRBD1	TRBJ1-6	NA	CASRRGQIYNSPLHF	TGTGCCAGCAGGAGGGGACAGATATATAATTCACCCCTCCACTTT
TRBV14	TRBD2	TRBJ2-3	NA	CASSQDQRGGRDTQYF	TGTGCCAGCAGCCAAGACCAGCGGGGGGGCAGAGATACGCAGTATTTT
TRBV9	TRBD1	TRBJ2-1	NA	CASSIGPGGNEQFF	TGTGCCAGCAGCATAGGTCCAGGGGGCAATGAGCAGTTCTTC
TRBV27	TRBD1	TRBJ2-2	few	CASSLLTGVPNTGELFF	TGTGCCAGCAGTCTCCTGACAGGGGTACCGAACACCGGGGAGCTGTTTTTT
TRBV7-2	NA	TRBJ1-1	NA	CASSPGLVGQAFF	TGTGCCAGCAGCCCCGGTCTGGTGGGGCAAGCTTTCTTT
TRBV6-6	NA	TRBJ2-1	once	CASSYPGTTYNEQFF	TGTGCCAGCAGTTACCCGGGAACGACCTACAATGAGCAGTTCTTC
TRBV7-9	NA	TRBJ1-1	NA	CASSGPGTPNTEAFF	TGTGCCAGCAGTGGGCCCGGGACACCTAACACTGAAGCTTTCTTT
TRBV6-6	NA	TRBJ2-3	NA	CASRREGTDTQYF	TGTGCCAGCAGGCGTGAGGGCACAGATACGCAGTATTTT
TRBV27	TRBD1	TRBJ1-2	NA	CASSFGTEYGYTF	TGTGCCAGCAGTTTCGGGACAGAATATGGCTACACCTTC
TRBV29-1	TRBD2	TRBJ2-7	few	CSVVTSVSYEQYF	TGCAGCGTTGTGACTAGCGTCTCCTACGAGCAGTACTTC
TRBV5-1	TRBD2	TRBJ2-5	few	CASSTTGGAGYETQYF	TGCGCCAGCAGCACGACCGGGGGGGCCGGATATGAGACCCAGTACTTC
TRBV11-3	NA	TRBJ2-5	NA	CASSNRETTQYF	TGTGCCAGCAGCAACCGGGAGACGACCCAGTACTTC
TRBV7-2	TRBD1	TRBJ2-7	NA	CASRGGGDRGPYEQYF	TGTGCCAGCAGGGGTGGGGGGGACAGGGGTCCCTACGAGCAGTACTTC
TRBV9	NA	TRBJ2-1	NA	CASSLTQRGHEQFF	TGTGCCAGCAGCCTGACCCAGCGTGGTCATGAGCAGTTCTTC
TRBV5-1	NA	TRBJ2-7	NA	CASSLESGPYEQYF	TGCGCCAGCAGCTTGGAGAGCGGCCCCTACGAGCAGTACTTC
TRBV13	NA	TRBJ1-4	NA	CASSSTRRGEKLFF	TGTGCCAGCAGCTCCACGAGACGGGGTGAAAAACTGTTTTTT
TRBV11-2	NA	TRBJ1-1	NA	CASSLDLGRVAEAFF	TGTGCCAGCAGCTTAGATCTGGGCAGGGTGGCTGAAGCTTTCTTT
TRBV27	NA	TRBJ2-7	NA	CASRIGGFTYEQYF	TGTGCCAGCAGAATCGGGGGTTTTACCTACGAGCAGTACTTC
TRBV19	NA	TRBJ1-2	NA	CASRRGNPYGYTF	TGTGCCAGTAGGAGGGGGAATCCTTATGGCTACACCTTC
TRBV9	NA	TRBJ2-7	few	CASSGRDYEQYF	TGTGCCAGCAGCGGGAGGGACTACGAGCAGTACTTC
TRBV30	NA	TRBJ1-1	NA	CAWNQGSEAFF	TGTGCCTGGAACCAGGGCTCTGAAGCTTTCTTT
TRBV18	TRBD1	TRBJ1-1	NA	CASSSDRYTEAFF	TGTGCCAGCTCATCGGACAGGTACACTGAAGCTTTCTTT